The T cell receptor (beta chain) under discussion was sequenced for a study of long-term antiretroviral therapy in people with HIV. Study-level results: Compared with controls, HIV repertoires showed narrower CDR3 length ranges.

The CDR3 length is 14 residues. Germline CDR1 is SEHNR and CDR2 is FQNEAQ (reference sequence). Trimming removed 3 bases from V and 1 base from J, with 4 bases in between. As concerns this clone: Its antigen is currently unknown. Other nucleotide sequences in the sample specify the same CDR3.

The assay, immunoSEQ v3.0, was run at survey level. Profiling relied on immunoSEQ multiplex PCR, and the TCRdb table lists in-frame clones only, not all of them. The data hold about 24,000 clones, with around 81% observed a single time. At least two post-ART and at least one pre-ART PBMC sample were available for each donor. The cryopreserved samples used held roughly 0.85-10 million PBMC prior to extraction of DNA. The chain uses TRBV7-9 and TRBJ2-6; D gene uncertain. Sequences were derived from unsorted PBMCs, sampled at the start of antiretroviral therapy, before treatment. The source of this sequence is a woman between 18 and 29 years old with HIV. This CDR3 is CASSLSSGANVLTF. The CDR3 DNA reads TGTGCCAGCAGCTTGAGTTCTGGGGCCAACGTCCTGACTTTC.